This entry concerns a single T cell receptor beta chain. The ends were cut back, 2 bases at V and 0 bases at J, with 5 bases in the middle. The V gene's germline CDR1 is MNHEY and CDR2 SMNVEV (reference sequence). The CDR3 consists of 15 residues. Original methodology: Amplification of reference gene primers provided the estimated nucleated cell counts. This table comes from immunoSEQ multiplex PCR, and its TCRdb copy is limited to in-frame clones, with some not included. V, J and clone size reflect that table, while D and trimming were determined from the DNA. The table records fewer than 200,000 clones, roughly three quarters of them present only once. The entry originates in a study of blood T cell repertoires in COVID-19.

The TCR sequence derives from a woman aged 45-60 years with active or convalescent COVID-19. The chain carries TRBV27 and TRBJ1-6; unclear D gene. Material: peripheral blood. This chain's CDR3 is CASSLGSSYNSPLHF. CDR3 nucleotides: TGTGCCAGCAGTTTAGGTAGCTCCTATAATTCACCCCTCCACTTT.